The 32 T cell receptor beta chains below were found in one sample sequenced in a study of blood T cell repertoires in COVID-19. Generated by immunoSEQ multiplex PCR, the TCRdb table keeps only in-frame clones and is missing some. Altogether roughly 70,000 clones are present, less than 85% being singletons, with the ten largest covering 22%. Sample: peripheral blood. The receptors derive from a man aged 60 to 75 with acute or convalescent COVID-19.

The chain links TRBV10-1 to TRBJ2-2, with 7 bases aligning to TRBD1. Per the germline V gene, CDR1 is WNHNN and CDR2 is SYGVQD (reference sequence). The CDR3 length is 13 residues. V trimming: 6 bases; J trimming: 6 bases; junction bases outside the gene matches: 4. The CDR3 sequence: CASRRGQAGELFF. The CDR3 coding sequence is TGCGCCAGCAGGAGGGGGCAAGCCGGGGAGCTGTTTTTT.

The chain uses TRBV4-1 and TRBJ2-5; perhaps TRBD2 as D (5 bases). Per the germline V gene, CDR1 is MGHRA and CDR2 is YSYEKL. This CDR3 spans 13 amino acids. V lost 1 base, J lost 7 bases, and 10 bases lay in between. Written as DNA, the CDR3 is TGCGCCAGCAGCCAAGCGGACTCGATGACCCAGTACTTC. Residues: CASSQADSMTQYF.

The chain is built from TRBV13 and TRBJ1-2, with 9 positions matching TRBD1. V was clipped by 5 bases and J by 4 bases; unmatched bases: 5. There are 14 residues in the CDR3. Germline CDR1 reads PRHDT; CDR2 reads FYEKMQ (reference sequence). The CDR3 DNA reads TGTGCCAGCAGCGGAGAACAGGGGGCCTATGGCTACACCTTC. Encoded protein: CASSGEQGAYGYTF.

As DNA, the CDR3 is TGTGCCAGCAGCCCATCAGGAGGGGCTGGAACTGAAGCTTTCTTT. This encodes CASSPSGGAGTEAFF. V and J are TRBV3-1 (or the pseudogene TRBV3-2) and TRBJ1-1, with D maybe TRBD1 (5 bases). CDR1 and CDR2 (germline): LGHDT, YNNKEL (reference sequence). Trimming stripped 4 bases from V and 5 bases from J, with 17 bases between. CDR3 length: 15 amino acids.

This clone was seen more than once but under ten times. The J gene is TRBJ2-1, the V gene TRBV9, with D possibly TRBD1 on 6 matching bases. Trimming took off 4 bases at V and 6 bases at J, with 11 bases between the two ends. In germline, CDR1 is SGDLS, CDR2 YYNGEE. The CDR3 is 13 residues long. This chain's CDR3 is CASSLQGFNEQFF. The DNA of the CDR3 is TGTGCCAGCAGCCTGCAGGGGTTCAATGAGCAGTTCTTC.

V gene TRBV12-3 or TRBV12-4 combines with J gene TRBJ1-2, with D unresolved. This CDR3 has 13 amino acids. Between the trimmed V and J ends, which lost 3 bases and 8 bases, there was a span of 13 bases. CDR3 residues: CASSFSTERGYTF. The CDR3 nucleotides read TGTGCCAGCAGTTTTTCTACTGAGAGGGGCTACACCTTC.

This chain links TRBV6-5 with TRBJ2-3, with a possible D match to TRBD1 (6 bases). CDR1 and CDR2 from the germline V gene are MNHEY and SVGAGI. This CDR3 has 16 amino acids. With 2 bases removed from V and 9 bases from J, the gap between germline ends came to 21 bases. The CDR3 region has the DNA TGTGCCAGCAGTTACGGGACGGGACAAGGCATGACGACGCAGTATTTT. Protein sequence: CASSYGTGQGMTTQYF.

The rearrangement uses TRBV5-1 and TRBJ1-2; 9 positions match TRBD1. In germline, CDR1 is SGHRS, CDR2 YFSETQ. V lost 3 bases, J lost 7 bases, and 4 bases stayed unmatched. The CDR3 runs to 13 residues. Written as DNA, the CDR3 is TGCGCCAGCAGCTGGGACAGGGCGTCTGGCTACACCTTC. Its protein is CASSWDRASGYTF.

This clone appeared a few times. CDR3 DNA sequence: TGTGCCAGCTCACCGGGACTCGAAATGAAGCAGTACGTC. It encodes CASSPGLEMKQYV. The chain combines TRBV18 with TRBJ2-7; D possibly corresponds to TRBD2 (6 bases). The germline V gene encodes CDR1 KGHSH and CDR2 LQKENI. Trimming pared 3 bases from V and 8 bases from J, leaving 14 bases between. CDR3 length: 13 residues.

The chain couples TRBV2 to TRBJ1-5; 7 nucleotides align to TRBD1. The CDR3 sequence is 19 residues long. The V gene end was trimmed by 6 bases and the J gene end by 0 bases; junction bases not matched to a gene: 17. Germline assignment: CDR1 SNHLY and CDR2 FYNNEI. The DNA for the CDR3 is TGTGCCAGCAGGGCAACTCACCCGGGACAGACAGTTAGCAATCAGCCCCAGCATTTT. Protein sequence: CASRATHPGQTVSNQPQHF.

The V call is TRBV2, the J call TRBJ1-5, with D possibly being TRBD1 (5 bases). V dropped 6 bases and J dropped 4 bases, with 13 bases sitting between them. Germline values: CDR1 SNHLY, CDR2 FYNNEI. The length of the CDR3 is 14 residues. Here the CDR3 reads CASRAGYPNQPQHF. Here the CDR3 DNA reads TGTGCCAGCAGAGCAGGGTACCCTAATCAGCCCCAGCATTTT. Full variable domain (outside the CDR3, taken from reference TRBV2 and TRBJ1-5): EPEVTQTPSHQVTQMGQEVILRCVPISNHLYFYWYRQILGQKVEFLVSFYNNEISEKSEIFDDQFSVERPDGSNFTLKIRSTKLEDSAMYFCASRAGYPNQPQHFGDGTRLSIL.

This chain uses TRBV19 with TRBJ1-5; D gene unclear. V was clipped by 6 bases and J by 6 bases, with 24 bases between them. The CDR3 extends over 17 amino acids. The germline gives CDR1 LNHDA, CDR2 SQIVND (reference sequence). The CDR3 reads CASSVSPTRVSGQPQHF. Written as DNA, the CDR3 is TGTGCCAGTAGCGTTTCTCCGACGCGGGTTTCTGGTCAGCCCCAGCATTTT.

The V call is TRBV3-1 (or the pseudogene TRBV3-2), the J call TRBJ2-1; D is unclear. The germline V gene has CDR1 LGHDT and CDR2 YNNKEL (reference sequence). V lost 1 base and J 2 bases, leaving 6 bases between the germline ends. The CDR3 spans 14 residues. CDR3 in DNA: TGTGCCAGCAGCCAAGGGGCCGCCTACAATGAGCAGTTCTTC. Amino acids: CASSQGAAYNEQFF.

This rearrangement joins TRBV23-1 to TRBJ2-1, with D possibly being TRBD2 (6 bases). TRBV23-1 carries the ORF label, with uncertain function. The CDR3 runs 15 residues. The V end lost 10 bases, the J end lost 4 bases, and 20 bases lay between the germline ends. In nucleotides, the CDR3 is TGCGCCACTTCAAACTCCGGGACTGTATACAATGAGCAGTTCTTC. Translated: CATSNSGTVYNEQFF.

This chain joins TRBV7-2 and TRBJ2-3, with D hard to call. This CDR3 is 14 amino acids long. Germline CDR1 and CDR2: SGHTA and FQGNSA. The V end lost 4 bases, the J end lost 2 bases, and 10 bases lay between the germline ends. The CDR3 DNA follows: TGTGCCAGCAGCTCCTCCGGGTCCACAGATACGCAGTATTTT. This translates into CASSSSGSTDTQYF. Supplemented by reference TRBV7-2 and TRBJ2-3, the full variable domain reads GAGVSQSPSNKVTEKGKDVELRCDPISGHTALYWYRQSLGQGLEFLIYFQGNSAPDKSGLPSDRFSAERTGGSVSTLTIQRTQQEDSAVYLCASSSSGSTDTQYFGPGTRLTVL.

The chain uses TRBV5-6 and TRBJ2-5, with 8 bases that match TRBD1. This CDR3 is built from 17 residues. CDR1 SGHDT and CDR2 YYEEEE come from the germline V gene. The V gene end was trimmed by 2 bases and the J gene end by 2 bases; junction bases not matched to a gene: 11. The DNA of the CDR3 is TGTGCCAGCAGCTTCCCCACGAGGACAGGGAGACAAGAGACCCAGTACTTC. This gives the protein CASSFPTRTGRQETQYF.

This chain joins TRBV29-1 and TRBJ1-1; tentative D call: TRBD1 (5 bases). The CDR3 runs to 10 residues. Trimming took 3 bases from V and 11 from J, leaving 10 bases between them. Germline assignment: CDR1 SQVTM and CDR2 ANQGSEA. This chain's CDR3 is CSVEGGRAFF. CDR3 DNA sequence: TGCAGCGTTGAGGGGGGGAGGGCTTTCTTT.

The rearrangement links TRBV10-3 to TRBJ1-1; no reliable D call. There are 12 residues in the CDR3. CDR1 is ENHRY and CDR2 is SYGVKD in the germline V gene. V was cut by 2 bases and J by 6 bases, with 7 bases left in between. The CDR3 DNA sequence: TGTGCCATCAGTGAGGGTAGCGCTGAAGCTTTCTTT. Translating it yields CAISEGSAEAFF.

The rearrangement joins TRBV10-1 to TRBJ2-1; 9 nucleotides match TRBD1. Germline V gene lookup returns CDR1 WNHNN and CDR2 SYGVQD (reference sequence). J gave up 2 bases and V 0 bases, and 2 bases lay outside the gene matches. This CDR3 contains 16 residues. CDR3 protein: CASSESGTGTYNEQFF. The CDR3 bases are TGCGCCAGCAGTGAGTCCGGGACAGGGACCTACAATGAGCAGTTCTTC.

The chain carries TRBV7-9 and TRBJ2-3; tentative D call: TRBD2 (6 bases). CDR3 length: 16 residues. Germline values: CDR1 SEHNR, CDR2 FQNEAQ (reference sequence). V was cut by 3 bases and J by 2 bases, with 15 bases left in between. The CDR3 bases are TGTGCCAGCAGCTTCGCAGCGGGTCCTGTCACAGATACGCAGTATTTT. Translated, it gives CASSFAAGPVTDTQYF.

The V gene is TRBV21-1, the J gene TRBJ2-5; TRBD1, as called in the table, went unchecked against the DNA. TRBV21-1 is described as a pseudogene. The CDR3 has 12 amino acids. DNA of the CDR3: TGTGCCAGCAGCCTCCAGGGTGCGACCCAGTACTTC. Residues: CASSLQGATQYF.

A remark on this clone: Within the sample, other DNA sequences also encode this same CDR3. This chain joins TRBV4-1 and TRBJ2-4; 7 nucleotides agree with TRBD1. The CDR3 length is 14 residues. V was pared by 1 base and J by 6 bases, with 3 bases of the junction left unmatched. The germline V gene encodes CDR1 MGHRA and CDR2 YSYEKL. CDR3 amino acids: CASSQGAGGNIQYF. CDR3 nucleotide sequence: TGCGCCAGCAGCCAAGGAGCAGGGGGAAACATTCAGTACTTC.

V and J are TRBV15 and TRBJ1-3; the match to TRBD1 covers 9 bases. CDR3 size: 17 residues. Losses at the gene ends were 0 bases for V and 4 bases for J; bases not matched to a gene: 7. The germline V gene encodes CDR1 LNHNV and CDR2 YYDKDF (reference sequence). The CDR3 is CATSREWTGADGNTIYF. The DNA of the CDR3 is TGTGCCACCAGCAGAGAATGGACAGGGGCAGACGGAAACACCATATATTTT.

V gene TRBV11-3 combines with J gene TRBJ2-7; a weak D match, TRBD2 (6 bases). Trimming removed 3 bases at V and 2 bases at J, with 14 bases between. The CDR3 runs to 15 residues. The V gene's germline CDR1 is SGHNT and CDR2 YENEEA. CDR3 DNA sequence: TGTGCCAGCAGCTTGGAGGGCCAGGGTGCCTACGAGCAGTACTTC. As protein: CASSLEGQGAYEQYF.

The chain carries TRBV4-1 and TRBJ2-4; 9 bases are shared with TRBD1. The junction had 1 base not matched to a gene; V was cut back by 4 bases and J by 6 bases. The CDR3 spans 13 residues. Per germline, CDR1 MGHRA and CDR2 YSYEKL. The CDR3 DNA follows: TGCGCCAGCAGCCCACAGGGGGCAAACATTCAGTACTTC. It is translated as CASSPQGANIQYF.

The rearrangement joins TRBV19 to TRBJ1-4, with TRBD1 identical over 8 bases. Per germline, CDR1 LNHDA and CDR2 SQIVND (reference sequence). V lost 10 bases to trimming and J lost 1 base; unmatched junction nucleotides: 2. This CDR3 region has 13 residues. The CDR3 nucleotides are TGTGCCACCGGACAGGGAACTAATGAAAAACTGTTTTTT. Translating gives CATGQGTNEKLFF.

The V call is TRBV6-5, the J call TRBJ1-2, with 8 bases lining up with TRBD1. V was clipped by 9 bases and J by 4 bases; unmatched bases: 10. CDR1 and CDR2 (germline): MNHEY, SVGAGI. CDR3 length: 14 amino acids. The CDR3 bases are TGTGCCAGTGCTCCACAGGGGGACCTCTATGGCTACACCTTC. Protein: CASAPQGDLYGYTF.

This chain joins TRBV29-1 and TRBJ2-5, with 7 nucleotides matching TRBD2. The CDR3 sequence is 14 residues long. Germline CDR1 reads SQVTM; CDR2 reads ANQGSEA. The ends lost 3 bases at V and 3 bases at J; junction bases unmatched: 7. CDR3 nucleotide sequence: TGCAGCGTTGAGTTACTAGCGTCCGAAGAGACCCAGTACTTC. Its protein product is CSVELLASEETQYF.

The chain uses TRBV15 and TRBJ2-3; a possible D gene is TRBD1 (5 bases). The V end was cut by 3 bases, the J end by 1 base, with 14 bases between. The CDR3 has 16 amino acids. Germline V gives CDR1 LNHNV, CDR2 YYDKDF (reference sequence). The CDR3 loop reads CATSSSLGLGTDTQYF. CDR3 nucleotide sequence: TGTGCCACCAGCAGCTCCCTGGGGCTGGGCACAGATACGCAGTATTTT. Complete variable domain (other parts from reference TRBV15 and TRBJ2-3): DAMVIQNPRYQVTQFGKPVTLSCSQTLNHNVMYWYQQKSSQAPKLLFHYYDKDFNNEADTPDNFQSRRPNTSFCFLDIRSPGLGDTAMYLCATSSSLGLGTDTQYFGPGTRLTVL.

The chain joins TRBV30 to TRBJ1-3, with TRBD1 matching 11 bases. Germline V lookup: CDR1 GTSNPN, CDR2 SVGIG (reference sequence). CDR3 size: 15 residues. V lost 1 base and J lost 4; bases outside the gene matches: 3. The CDR3 nucleotides read TGTGCCTGGAGTGCCGGGACAGGGGGAGGAAACACCATATATTTT. This codes for CAWSAGTGGGNTIYF.

The chain employs TRBV2 and TRBJ2-7; 7 bases agree with TRBD1. The germline V gene has CDR1 SNHLY and CDR2 FYNNEI. This CDR3 spans 14 amino acids. The V segment lost 4 bases and the J segment 6 bases; nucleotides outside the gene matches: 9. The CDR3, as DNA: TGTGCCAGCAGTGGTACGGACAGGCTCTTCGAGCAGTACGTC. This sequence encodes CASSGTDRLFEQYV.

This chain connects TRBV19 to TRBJ1-1; D remains ambiguous. The length of the CDR3 is 17 residues. Germline V gives CDR1 LNHDA, CDR2 SQIVND (reference sequence). The ends were cut back, 2 bases at V and 1 base at J, with 17 bases in the middle. In DNA form, the CDR3 reads TGTGCCAGTAGTATATCGTGGTGGAGGCCGGGGAACACTGAAGCTTTCTTT. The encoded protein is CASSISWWRPGNTEAFF.